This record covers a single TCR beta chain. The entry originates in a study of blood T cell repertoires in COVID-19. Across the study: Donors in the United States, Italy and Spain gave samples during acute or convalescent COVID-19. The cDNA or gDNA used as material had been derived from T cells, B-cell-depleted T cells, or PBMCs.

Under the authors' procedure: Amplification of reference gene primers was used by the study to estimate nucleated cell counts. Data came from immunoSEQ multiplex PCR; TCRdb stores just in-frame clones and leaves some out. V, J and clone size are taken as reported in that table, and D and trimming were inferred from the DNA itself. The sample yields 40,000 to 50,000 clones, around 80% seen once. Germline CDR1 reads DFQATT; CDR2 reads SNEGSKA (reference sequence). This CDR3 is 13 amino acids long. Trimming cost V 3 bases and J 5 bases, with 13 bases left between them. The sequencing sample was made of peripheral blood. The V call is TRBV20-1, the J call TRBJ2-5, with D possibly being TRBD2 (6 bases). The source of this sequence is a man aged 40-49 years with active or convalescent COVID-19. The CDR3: CSASTGVQETQYF. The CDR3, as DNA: TGCAGTGCTAGTACGGGGGTACAGGAGACCCAGTACTTC.